The 17 T cell receptor beta chains in this list originate from one sample, sequenced in a study of T cells in Graves' hyperthyroidism and ophthalmopathy. It was RNA transcripts that yielded the amplified TCR beta CDR3 regions. Researchers ran a first-round RT-PCR on the TCR CDR3 using the HTBI primer set. TCRdb ran MiXCR on the multiplex PCR reads and lists one entry per CDR3 protein. The sample has about 400,000 distinct CDR3 sequences; more than 20% are singletons. Sequenced sample: blood. All receptors derive from a man in his forties or fifties with Graves' hyperthyroidism.

This clonotype came up many times. This chain connects TRBV6-1 to TRBJ1-2; the match to TRBD1 covers 9 bases. The CDR3 loop spans 14 amino acids. Per the germline V gene, CDR1 is MNHNS and CDR2 is SASEGT. Unmatched junction bases numbered 1, after V lost 3 bases and J lost 2 bases. CDR3 residues: CASSEGQGNYGYTF. The CDR3, as DNA: TGTGCCAGCAGTGAGGGACAGGGCAACTATGGCTACACCTTC.

Comments on this clonotype: A read error may account for a junction end that differs from germline. This chain joins TRBV5-6 and TRBJ2-7, with D perhaps matching TRBD2 (6 bases). CDR1 and CDR2 from the germline V gene are SGHDT and YYEEEE. This CDR3 is 12 amino acids long. Written as DNA, the CDR3 is TGTGCCAGCAGATTGGGGGGTGGGGAGCGGTACTTC. It translates to CASRLGGGERYF.

This clonotype came up a few times. This chain uses TRBV10-3 with TRBJ2-2; D remains ambiguous. With 10 bases removed from V and 5 bases from J, the gap between germline ends came to 14 bases. Per the germline V gene, CDR1 is ENHRY and CDR2 is SYGVKD. CDR3 length: 13 residues. CDR3 loop: CATNRVVTGELFF. CDR3 bases: TGTGCCACCAATCGCGTAGTTACCGGGGAGCTGTTTTTT.

This chain uses TRBV28 with TRBJ1-5; D perhaps matches TRBD1 (6 bases). Trimming took off 6 bases at V and 4 bases at J, with 13 bases between the two ends. The CDR3 consists of 14 residues. From germline, CDR1 is MDHEN and CDR2 SYDVKM. CDR3 sequence: CASSHTGTNQPQHF. The CDR3 DNA follows: TGTGCCAGCAGCCACACAGGGACGAATCAGCCCCAGCATTTT. Full variable domain (outside the CDR3, taken from reference TRBV28 and TRBJ1-5): DVKVTQSSRYLVKRTGEKVFLECVQDMDHENMFWYRQDPGLGLRLIYFSYDVKMKEKGDIPEGYSVSREKKERFSLILESASTNQTSMYLCASSHTGTNQPQHFGDGTRLSIL.

This clonotype was seen repeatedly, ten times or more. CDR3: CASSLVAKTYEQYF. In nucleotides, the CDR3 is TGTGCCAGCAGCTTAGTGGCCAAAACCTACGAGCAGTACTTC. The chain is built from TRBV11-2 and TRBJ2-7; no definite D call. In germline, CDR1 is SGHAT, CDR2 FQNNGV. CDR3 length equals 14 residues. With 1 base removed from V and 2 bases from J, the gap between germline ends came to 9 bases.

The rearrangement uses TRBV27 and TRBJ2-6; D uncertain. Trimming removed 3 bases from V and 0 bases from J, with 15 bases in between. The CDR3 is made up of 18 amino acids. Germline-derived CDR1 and CDR2 are MNHEY and SMNVEV (reference sequence). The CDR3 region is CASSFSGLSPSGANVLTF. The CDR3 nucleotides are TGTGCCAGCAGTTTCTCGGGCCTCTCTCCCTCTGGGGCCAACGTCCTGACTTTC.

This clonotype appeared many times. The chain links TRBV28 to TRBJ2-1; 10 bases match TRBD2. The J segment lost 4 bases and the V segment lost 5 bases, leaving 5 bases of the junction unmatched. CDR3 length equals 15 residues. Germline-derived CDR1 and CDR2 are MDHEN and SYDVKM. CDR3 nucleotides: TGTGCCAGCAGTGAGCGGGAGGGCCATTACAATGAGCAGTTCTTC. Residues: CASSEREGHYNEQFF.

V is TRBV29-1 and J is TRBJ2-2, with D unclear. CDR1 is SQVTM and CDR2 is ANQGSEA in the germline V gene. CDR3 length: 11 residues. V dropped 2 bases and J dropped 4 bases, with 2 bases sitting between them. The CDR3 coding sequence is TGCAGCGTTGAACTCACCGGGGAGCTGTTTTTT. Its translation is CSVELTGELFF.

This clonotype was detected only a few times. The chain links TRBV7-9 to TRBJ1-1; maybe TRBD1 (5 bases). Germline lookup yields CDR1 SEHNR and CDR2 FQNEAQ (reference sequence). This CDR3 contains 12 residues. Trimming removed 3 bases at V and 8 bases at J, with 10 bases between. The CDR3 spells CASSLGDLEAFF. The CDR3 bases are TGTGCCAGCAGCTTGGGGGACCTAGAAGCTTTCTTT. Combining the CDR3 with reference TRBV7-9 and TRBJ1-1 gives the whole variable domain DTGVSQNPRHKITKRGQNVTFRCDPISEHNRLYWYRQTLGQGPEFLTYFQNEAQLEKSRLLSDRFSAERPKGSFSTLEIQRTEQGDSAMYLCASSLGDLEAFFGQGTRLTVV.

This clonotype was seen more than once but under ten times. The V call is TRBV20-1, the J call TRBJ1-5, with a tentative D call TRBD1 (5 bases). V was shortened by 5 bases and J by 1 base, with 12 bases between the two germline ends. The CDR3 spans 14 residues. Germline V CDR1 and CDR2: DFQATT, SNEGSKA (reference sequence). CDR3 in amino acids: CSARRDPSNQPQHF. The CDR3 DNA reads as TGCAGTGCTCGCCGGGACCCCAGCAATCAGCCCCAGCATTTT.

The chain combines TRBV5-1 with TRBJ1-1; D gene ambiguous. CDR1 and CDR2 from the germline V gene are SGHRS and YFSETQ. The V gene lost 4 bases and the J gene lost 4 bases, with 14 bases spanning the gap. This CDR3 is 14 amino acids long. CDR3 sequence reads: CASSAPKASTEAFF. CDR3 nucleotides: TGCGCCAGCAGCGCCCCCAAGGCAAGCACTGAAGCTTTCTTT.

The chain has TRBV5-1 and TRBJ2-2, with 12 positions matching TRBD1. Trimming cost V 5 bases and J 6 bases; bases outside gene matches: 17. Germline assignment: CDR1 SGHRS and CDR2 YFSETQ. The CDR3 runs to 19 residues. For the CDR3, the DNA is TGCGCCAGCAGGGCATCCGGGACAGGGGGCGGAATTGGCGCCGGGGAGCTGTTTTTT. This sequence encodes CASRASGTGGGIGAGELFF.

The chain combines TRBV15 with TRBJ1-5, with D perhaps TRBD1 (5 bases). This CDR3 spans 18 amino acids. Germline lookup yields CDR1 LNHNV and CDR2 YYDKDF (reference sequence). Trimming left V 0 bases short and J 1 base short, with 16 bases between. This chain's CDR3 is CATSRDFSGWGSNQPQHF. The CDR3 coding sequence is TGTGCCACCAGCAGAGATTTTTCAGGGTGGGGGAGCAATCAGCCCCAGCATTTT.

On this clonotype: One junction end does not reproduce the germline sequence, and a read error may be involved. This chain connects TRBV11-2 to TRBJ2-1; tentatively, D is TRBD1 (5 bases). Germline CDR1 reads SGHAT; CDR2 reads FQNNGV. The CDR3 has 14 residues. This chain's CDR3 is CASRVSSSYNEQFF. The CDR3 DNA is TGTGCTAGCAGGGTTTCTTCTTCCTACAATGAGCAGTTCTTC. The entire variable domain, with the rest obtained from reference TRBV11-2 and TRBJ2-1, is as follows: EAGVAQSPRYKIIEKRQSVAFWCNPISGHATLYWYQQILGQGPKLLIQFQNNGVVDDSQLPKDRFSAERLKGVDSTLKIQPAKLEDSAVYLCASRVSSSYNEQFFGPGTRLTVL.

This clonotype has at least ten counts. V is TRBV12-3 or TRBV12-4 and J is TRBJ2-1; 10 nucleotides line up with TRBD2. The J segment lost 6 bases and the V segment lost 5 bases, leaving 7 bases of the junction unmatched. This CDR3 has 15 residues. The CDR3 here is CASSILAGVRNEQFF. The CDR3 nucleotides are TGTGCCAGCAGTATCCTAGCGGGAGTGCGCAATGAGCAGTTCTTC.

This clonotype has just a few counts. V gene TRBV15 combines with J gene TRBJ2-1; 14 nucleotides agree with TRBD2. The CDR3 contains 18 residues. CDR1 is LNHNV, CDR2 YYDKDF, per germline (reference sequence). V gave up 1 base and J gave up 8 bases; unmatched junction bases: 10. The CDR3 is CATSRGLAGGSLGDEQFF. The CDR3 DNA sequence: TGTGCCACCAGCAGAGGACTAGCGGGAGGGTCTCTTGGGGATGAGCAGTTCTTC.

The chain links TRBV5-1 to TRBJ2-1; no clear D. This CDR3 contains 14 residues. Germline V gene data show CDR1 as SGHRS and CDR2 as YFSETQ. Trimming removed 7 bases from V and 2 bases from J, with 13 bases in between. The CDR3: CASSKDSAYNEQFF. In nucleotides, the CDR3 is TGCGCCAGCTCCAAAGACTCTGCCTACAATGAGCAGTTCTTC.